This T cell receptor beta chain appears in the sequencing data of a study of blood T cells in healthy people across ages. Overall study results and limits: More naive CD4+ cells and higher diversity were found in long-lived than in aged donors. Unknown CMV status may confound age-related changes in expanded clones.

A word on this clonotype: What it binds is not known.

V was cut by 10 bases and J by 3 bases, with 15 bases left in between. Germline CDR1 reads MNHNS; CDR2 reads SASEGT. CDR3 length: 13 amino acids. Next came a second PCR, run for about 6 to 12 cycles, which used a sample-barcoded 5' primer along with a J-beta primer mix. TCRdb re-derived calls from the 5' RACE reads in MiXCR, one entry per CDR3 protein. This sample carries 1.5 million to 2 million distinct CDR3 sequences, almost 35% of them seen once, and the ten largest clones take around 11%. A minimum of 5.5 micrograms of total RNA was extracted per sample. Sequences were obtained from blood. The sequence was collected from a woman in her 30s in good health. J is TRBJ2-5 and V is TRBV6-1; the D gene is possibly TRBD1 (6 bases). CDR3 loop: CANKRTVKETQYF. CDR3 sequence (DNA): TGTGCCAACAAACGGACAGTTAAAGAGACCCAGTACTTC.